Listed here are 4 T cell receptor beta chains from one sample, sequenced in a study of identical twins. TCRdb independently ran MiXCR on the 5' RACE reads; one entry per CDR3 protein. The table lists around 290,000 distinct CDR3 sequences, roughly 9.8% of them singletons. These data were also reused for a study on yellow fever vaccine responses in identical twins.

What was sequenced was CD8+ T cells sorted from blood. Receptors were obtained from a woman between 18 and 30 years old in good health.

This clonotype was seen a handful of times. The V gene is TRBV20-1, the J gene TRBJ2-1, with 11 bases identical to TRBD2. Germline loops: CDR1 DFQATT, CDR2 SNEGSKA (reference sequence). V gave up 4 bases and J gave up 2 bases; unmatched junction bases: 4. This CDR3 is built from 15 residues. The DNA for the CDR3 is TGCAGTGCTAAGGGACTAGCGGATCCCTACAATGAGCAGTTCTTC. Translated: CSAKGLADPYNEQFF.

This clonotype was detected many times. This chain uses TRBV7-6 with TRBJ2-1; D may be TRBD1 (5 bases). Germline loops: CDR1 SGHVS, CDR2 FNYEAQ. The CDR3 spans 14 residues. V shed 5 bases and J shed 8 bases, with 16 bases lying between them. The CDR3 region has the DNA TGTGCCAGCAGCCCTAGTGGGGCCTATTATGAGCAGTTCTTC. Residues: CASSPSGAYYEQFF. Together with reference TRBV7-6 and TRBJ2-1, the CDR3 gives the full variable domain: GAGVSQSPRYKVTKRGQDVALRCDPISGHVSLYWYRQALGQGPEFLTYFNYEAQQDKSGLPNDRFSAERPEGSISTLTIQRTEQRDSAMYRCASSPSGAYYEQFFGPGTRLTVL.

This clonotype has more than one count but fewer than ten. This chain joins TRBV7-2 and TRBJ2-3; 7 bases line up with TRBD2. The CDR3 length is 17 residues. The J segment lost 2 bases and the V segment lost 3 bases, leaving 11 bases of the junction unmatched. The germline CDR1 and CDR2 sequences are SGHTA and FQGNSA. The CDR3 DNA follows: TGTGCCAGCAGCTTGCGTTCTAGCGGAGACTTCACAGATACGCAGTATTTT. It yields the protein CASSLRSSGDFTDTQYF.

In this sample, this clonotype turned up many times. The gene calls are TRBV7-8 and TRBJ2-7; 11 bases map to TRBD2. Germline CDR1 reads SGHVS; CDR2 reads FQNEAQ. V lost 0 bases, J lost 3 bases, and 7 bases stayed unmatched. The CDR3 has 17 amino acids. In nucleotides, the CDR3 is TGTGCCAGCAGCTTAGCGTCCCCACTAGCGGGAGTCTACGAGCAGTACTTC. This translates into CASSLASPLAGVYEQYF.